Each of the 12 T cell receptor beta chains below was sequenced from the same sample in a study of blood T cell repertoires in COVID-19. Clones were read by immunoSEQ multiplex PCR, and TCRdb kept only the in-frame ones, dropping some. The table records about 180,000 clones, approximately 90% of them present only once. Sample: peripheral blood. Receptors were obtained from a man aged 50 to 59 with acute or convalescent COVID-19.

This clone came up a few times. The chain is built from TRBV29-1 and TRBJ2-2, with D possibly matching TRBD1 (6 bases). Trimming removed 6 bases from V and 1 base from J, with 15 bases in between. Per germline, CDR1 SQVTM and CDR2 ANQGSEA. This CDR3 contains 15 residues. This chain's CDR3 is CSVLIGTKNTGELFF. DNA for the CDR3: TGCAGCGTGCTGATTGGGACAAAGAACACCGGGGAGCTGTTTTTT.

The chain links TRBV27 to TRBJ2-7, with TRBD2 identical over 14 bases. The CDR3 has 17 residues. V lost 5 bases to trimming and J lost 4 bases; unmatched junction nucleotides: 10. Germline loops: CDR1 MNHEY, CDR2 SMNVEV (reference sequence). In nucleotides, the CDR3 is TGTGCCAGCAGTATAGACGGGACTAGCGGGAGTTCTTACGAGCAGTACTTC. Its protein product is CASSIDGTSGSSYEQYF.

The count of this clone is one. DNA of the CDR3: TGCGCCAGCAGCTTCGGACAGTTAGAGATGAACACTGAAGCTTTCTTT. Translating it yields CASSFGQLEMNTEAFF. V and J are TRBV5-1 and TRBJ1-1; a possible D gene is TRBD1 (6 bases). V shed 2 bases and J shed 0 bases, with 14 bases lying between them. Per the germline V gene, CDR1 is SGHRS and CDR2 is YFSETQ. There are 16 residues in the CDR3.

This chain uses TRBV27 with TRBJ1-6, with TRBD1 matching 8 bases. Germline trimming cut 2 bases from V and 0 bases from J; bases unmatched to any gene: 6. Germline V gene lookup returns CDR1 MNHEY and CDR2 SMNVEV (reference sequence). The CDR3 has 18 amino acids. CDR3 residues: CASSLSQGASSYNSPLHF. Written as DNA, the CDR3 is TGTGCCAGCAGTTTAAGCCAGGGGGCGAGCTCCTATAATTCACCCCTCCACTTT.

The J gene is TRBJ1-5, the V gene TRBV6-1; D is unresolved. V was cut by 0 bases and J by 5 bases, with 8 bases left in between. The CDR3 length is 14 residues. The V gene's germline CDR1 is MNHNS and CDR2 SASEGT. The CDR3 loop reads CASSEALADQPQHF. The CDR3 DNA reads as TGTGCCAGCAGTGAAGCGCTGGCGGATCAGCCCCAGCATTTT.

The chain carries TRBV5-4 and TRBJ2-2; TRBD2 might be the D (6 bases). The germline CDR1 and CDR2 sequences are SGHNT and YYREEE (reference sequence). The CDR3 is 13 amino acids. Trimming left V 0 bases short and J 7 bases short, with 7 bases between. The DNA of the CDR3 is TGTGCCAGCAGCTTGGCGGGGGTCGGGGAGCTGTTTTTT. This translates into CASSLAGVGELFF.

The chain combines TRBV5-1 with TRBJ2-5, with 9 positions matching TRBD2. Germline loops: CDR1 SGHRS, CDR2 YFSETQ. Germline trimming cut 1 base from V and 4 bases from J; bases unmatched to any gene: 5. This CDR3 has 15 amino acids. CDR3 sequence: CASSLTGTSRETQYF. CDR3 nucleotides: TGCGCCAGCAGCTTGACCGGGACTAGCAGAGAGACCCAGTACTTC.

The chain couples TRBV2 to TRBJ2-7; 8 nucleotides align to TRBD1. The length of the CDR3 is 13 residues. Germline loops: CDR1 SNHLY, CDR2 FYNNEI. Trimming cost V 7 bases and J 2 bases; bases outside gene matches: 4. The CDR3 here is CASNRGVTYEQYV. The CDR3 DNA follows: TGTGCCAGCAACAGGGGGGTTACCTACGAGCAGTACGTC.

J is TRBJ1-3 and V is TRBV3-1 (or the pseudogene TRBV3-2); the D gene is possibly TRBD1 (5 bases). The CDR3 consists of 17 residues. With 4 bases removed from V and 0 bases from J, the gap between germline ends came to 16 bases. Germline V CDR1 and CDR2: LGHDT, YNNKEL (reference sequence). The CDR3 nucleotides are TGTGCCAGCAGCCGAGCGGGACTCCAGAACTCTGGAAACACCATATATTTT. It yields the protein CASSRAGLQNSGNTIYF.

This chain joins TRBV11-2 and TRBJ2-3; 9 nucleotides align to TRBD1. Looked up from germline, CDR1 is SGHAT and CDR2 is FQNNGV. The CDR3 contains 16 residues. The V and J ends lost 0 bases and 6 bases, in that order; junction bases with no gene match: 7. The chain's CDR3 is CASSLESRDRVDTQYF. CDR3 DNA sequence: TGTGCCAGCAGCTTAGAGTCCCGGGACAGGGTGGATACGCAGTATTTT.

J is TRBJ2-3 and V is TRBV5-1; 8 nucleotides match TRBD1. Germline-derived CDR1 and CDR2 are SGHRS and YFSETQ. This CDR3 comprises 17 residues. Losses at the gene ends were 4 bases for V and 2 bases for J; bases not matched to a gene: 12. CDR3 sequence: CASSPGQGHLNTDTQYF. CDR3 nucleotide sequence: TGCGCCAGCAGCCCCGGACAGGGCCACCTTAACACAGATACGCAGTATTTT.

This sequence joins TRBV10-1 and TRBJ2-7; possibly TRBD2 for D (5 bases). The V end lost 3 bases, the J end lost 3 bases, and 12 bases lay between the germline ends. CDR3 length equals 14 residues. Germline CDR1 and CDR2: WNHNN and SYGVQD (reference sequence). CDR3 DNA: TGCGCCAGCAGTGATACCGGGAAGGACTACGAGCAGTACTTC. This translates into CASSDTGKDYEQYF.